Following are 25 T cell receptor beta chains from one sample sequenced in a study of cytomegalovirus exposure and HLA in healthy donors (dated by TCRdb to about 2017). Libraries came from the immunoSEQ multiplex PCR assay. The multiplex PCR relied on a mix of 60 forward primers for TCR Vbeta segments and 13 reverse primers for TCR Jbeta segments. TCRdb carries this immuneACCESS record with in-frame sequences only. Its versions omit some clonotypes, under half of them owing to an unresolved V gene in the studies checked, with the rest unexplained. The sample table includes approximately 150,000 clones. About 2.2% of the sample is taken by the ten largest. Sample: PBMCs. These receptors all stem from a woman between 18 and 30 years old in good health and CMV-seronegative.

The chain joins TRBV6-1 to TRBJ2-7; 9 bases match TRBD2. This CDR3 spans 17 amino acids. Germline trimming cut 4 bases from V and 1 base from J; bases unmatched to any gene: 11. Germline lookup yields CDR1 MNHNS and CDR2 SASEGT. This chain's CDR3 is CASSGGLAGLTSYEQYF. The DNA for the CDR3 is TGTGCCAGCAGTGGGGGGCTAGCGGGACTAACATCCTACGAGCAGTACTTC.

The chain carries TRBV5-1 and TRBJ2-1; D ambiguous. Looked up from germline, CDR1 is SGHRS and CDR2 is YFSETQ. V lost 2 bases and J lost 0, with 9 bases in between. The CDR3 is 15 residues long. CDR3: CASSFELNSYNEQFF. The CDR3 DNA follows: TGCGCCAGCAGCTTTGAACTTAACTCCTACAATGAGCAGTTCTTC.

The chain employs TRBV4-3 and TRBJ2-1; D is uncertain. CDR1 is LGHNA and CDR2 is YSLEER in the germline V gene. The CDR3 length is 15 residues. V was trimmed by 1 base and J by 4 bases, leaving 11 bases between them. The CDR3 sequence: CASSQGWAQYNEQFF. Written as DNA, the CDR3 is TGCGCCAGCAGCCAAGGGTGGGCACAATACAATGAGCAGTTCTTC.

V is TRBV28 and J is TRBJ1-2; D unresolved. The CDR3 totals 12 residues. The germline gives CDR1 MDHEN, CDR2 SYDVKM. V lost 5 bases to trimming and J lost 3 bases, with 7 bases between them. As DNA, the CDR3 is TGTGCCAGCAGTAAGACTGACTATGGCTACACCTTC. Translating gives CASSKTDYGYTF.

The gene calls are TRBV6-1 and TRBJ1-1; D gene uncertain. The CDR3 is 13 residues long. Germline values: CDR1 MNHNS, CDR2 SASEGT. Deletions cut 1 base from V and 4 bases from J, with 7 bases between. CDR3 sequence reads: CASSEVRSTEAFF. CDR3 bases: TGTGCCAGCAGTGAAGTTCGGAGCACTGAAGCTTTCTTT.

CDR3 sequence: CASSLGRNTEAFF. For the CDR3, the DNA is TGTGCCAGCAGCTTGGGGAGAAACACTGAAGCTTTCTTT. The genes are TRBV5-5 and TRBJ1-1, with D unresolved. This CDR3 spans 13 amino acids. The germline V gene encodes CDR1 SGHKS and CDR2 YYEKEE (reference sequence). Trimming took 0 bases from V and 2 from J, leaving 5 bases between them. Filled out from reference TRBV5-5 and TRBJ1-1, the complete variable domain reads DAGVTQSPTHLIKTRGQQVTLRCSPISGHKSVSWYQQVLGQGPQFIFQYYEKEERGRGNFPDRFSARQFPNYSSELNVNALLLGDSALYLCASSLGRNTEAFFGQGTRLTVV.

The V and J genes are TRBV6-1 and TRBJ1-4, with a possible D match to TRBD1 (6 bases). CDR1 is MNHNS, CDR2 SASEGT, per germline. The CDR3 consists of 15 residues. V was trimmed by 6 bases and J by 0 bases, leaving 11 bases between them. The DNA for the CDR3 is TGTGCCAGCAGAACAGGGTTTCCAACTAATGAAAAACTGTTTTTT. This sequence encodes CASRTGFPTNEKLFF.

The chain is built from TRBV5-1 and TRBJ2-1; D not resolved. Germline V CDR1 and CDR2: SGHRS, YFSETQ. The ends were cut back, 0 bases at V and 8 bases at J, with 9 bases in the middle. CDR3 length: 13 residues. The chain's CDR3 is CASSLGGRDEQFF. CDR3 bases: TGCGCCAGCAGCTTGGGAGGCCGGGATGAGCAGTTCTTC.

V gene TRBV15 combines with J gene TRBJ1-6; D gene ambiguous. The CDR3 has 14 residues. V was trimmed by 5 bases and J by 0 bases, leaving 5 bases between them. Germline V gives CDR1 LNHNV, CDR2 YYDKDF (reference sequence). The CDR3 reads CATSPSSYNSPLHF. Here the CDR3 DNA reads TGTGCCACCAGCCCGAGCTCCTATAATTCACCCCTCCACTTT. Supplemented by reference TRBV15 and TRBJ1-6, the full variable domain reads DAMVIQNPRYQVTQFGKPVTLSCSQTLNHNVMYWYQQKSSQAPKLLFHYYDKDFNNEADTPDNFQSRRPNTSFCFLDIRSPGLGDTAMYLCATSPSSYNSPLHFGNGTRLTVT.

This chain links TRBV6-1 with TRBJ2-5; the match to TRBD2 covers 11 bases. CDR3 length equals 14 residues. CDR1 MNHNS and CDR2 SASEGT come from the germline V gene. V dropped 5 bases and J dropped 5; count of bases not matched to a gene: 4. Written as DNA, the CDR3 is TGTGCCAGCAGTAAGGGACTAGCGGTGGAGACCCAGTACTTC. Protein product: CASSKGLAVETQYF.

V gene TRBV4-3 combines with J gene TRBJ2-3, with TRBD2 matching over 7 bases. J lost 2 bases, V lost 4 bases, and 6 bases had no gene match. The germline V gene encodes CDR1 LGHNA and CDR2 YSLEER. The CDR3 has 15 amino acids. DNA of the CDR3: TGCGCCAGCAGCCCCGGAGCGGGAACCACAGATACGCAGTATTTT. Translation gives CASSPGAGTTDTQYF.

The gene calls are TRBV7-8 and TRBJ2-7, with D perhaps TRBD2 (5 bases). The germline CDR1 and CDR2 sequences are SGHVS and FQNEAQ. Trimming left V 3 bases short and J 1 base short, with 10 bases between. CDR3 size: 14 residues. DNA for the CDR3: TGTGCCAGCAGCTTTCTAGCTGAGTCCTACGAGCAGTACGTC. Protein product: CASSFLAESYEQYV.

The genes are TRBV5-4 and TRBJ1-2; TRBD1 matches 8 bases. With V trimmed by 4 bases and J by 1 base, 6 bases remained unmatched. The CDR3 has 15 amino acids. Germline V lookup: CDR1 SGHNT, CDR2 YYREEE (reference sequence). CDR3 nucleotide sequence: TGTGCCAGCAGCACCGGGACAGGATTTAACTATGGCTACACCTTC. Its translation is CASSTGTGFNYGYTF.

The J gene is TRBJ2-7, the V gene TRBV2, with TRBD2 as a possible D gene (5 bases). V lost 0 bases and J lost 3, with 15 bases in between. There are 16 residues in the CDR3. CDR1 SNHLY and CDR2 FYNNEI come from the germline V gene. The CDR3 nucleotides read TGTGCCAGCAGTGAAGCGCCGTGGCGGCGGGTCTACGAGCAGTACTTC. This encodes CASSEAPWRRVYEQYF.

CDR3 region: CASSYGAQNPKQFF. The DNA of the CDR3 is TGTGCCAGCAGTTACGGTGCGCAAAACCCCAAGCAGTTCTTC. This chain joins TRBV6-5 and TRBJ2-1; D is unresolved. Trimming shortened V by 2 bases and J by 11 bases, and 16 bases separated the two germline ends. CDR1 and CDR2 (germline): MNHEY, SVGAGI. The CDR3 runs to 14 residues.

This chain links TRBV28 with TRBJ2-1, with D unresolved. Between the trimmed V and J ends, which lost 1 base and 12 bases, there was a span of 10 bases. CDR3 size: 12 residues. From germline, CDR1 is MDHEN and CDR2 SYDVKM. The CDR3 region has the DNA TGTGCCAGCAGTTTATCCCCGAGAGGGCAGTTCTTC. It codes for CASSLSPRGQFF.

The J gene is TRBJ1-4, the V gene TRBV12-5; D is perhaps TRBD1 (6 bases). CDR3 size: 17 residues. Germline-derived CDR1 and CDR2 are LGHNT and FRNRAP. V lost 3 bases and J lost 4, with 18 bases in between. The CDR3, as DNA: TGTGCTAGTGGTTTTGGCATAAGTGGGGGACATAATGAAAAACTGTTTTTT. Its translation: CASGFGISGGHNEKLFF.

The chain joins TRBV7-2 to TRBJ1-1, with a weak D call TRBD1 (5 bases). The V end was cut by 6 bases, the J end by 5 bases, with 16 bases between. Germline V gene sequence: CDR1 SGHTA, CDR2 FQGNSA. This CDR3 is built from 14 residues. The CDR3 reads CASSSLAGRTEAFF. For the CDR3, the DNA is TGTGCCAGCAGTTCCCTTGCGGGGCGGACTGAAGCTTTCTTT.

The chain links TRBV4-2 to TRBJ1-1; D may be TRBD1 (5 bases). The V end lost 1 base, the J end lost 7 bases, and 22 bases lay between the germline ends. The germline gives CDR1 LGHNA, CDR2 YNFKEQ. There are 17 residues in the CDR3. CDR3 loop: CASSQVSGKKRDYEAFF. In DNA form, the CDR3 reads TGTGCCAGCAGCCAAGTTTCAGGAAAGAAACGGGACTATGAAGCTTTCTTT.

The V gene is TRBV27, the J gene TRBJ1-2; D not resolved. The CDR3 totals 15 residues. V lost 5 bases, J lost 3 bases, and 16 bases lay in between. The germline gives CDR1 MNHEY, CDR2 SMNVEV (reference sequence). The CDR3 nucleotides read TGTGCCAGCAGTCTAGAGGCGGGCCTAGACTATGGCTACACCTTC. Translation gives CASSLEAGLDYGYTF.

CDR3 protein: CASSGSEATQYF. CDR3 bases: TGTGCCAGCAGCGGGAGTGAGGCTACGCAGTATTTT. The rearrangement links TRBV2 to TRBJ2-3; possible D gene TRBD2, 6 bases. Trimming cost V 6 bases and J 8 bases, with 12 bases left between them. Germline V gene sequence: CDR1 SNHLY, CDR2 FYNNEI. This CDR3 has 12 amino acids.

V gene TRBV6-5 combines with J gene TRBJ1-2; 7 nucleotides line up with TRBD1. The V gene end was trimmed by 5 bases and the J gene end by 4 bases; junction bases not matched to a gene: 10. CDR1 MNHEY and CDR2 SVGAGI come from the germline V gene. This CDR3 has 15 residues. The CDR3 protein is CASSPFRGLVYGYTF. The CDR3 DNA sequence: TGTGCCAGCAGTCCGTTTAGGGGGCTTGTCTATGGCTACACCTTC.

The chain uses TRBV19 and TRBJ2-3; TRBD2 agrees at 13 bases. The CDR3 contains 17 residues. Trimming at V came to 5 bases and at J to 4 bases, leaving 9 bases not matched to a gene. Per the germline V gene, CDR1 is LNHDA and CDR2 is SQIVND (reference sequence). The CDR3 sequence is CASSRQVGLAGADTQYF. CDR3 bases: TGTGCCAGTAGTCGCCAAGTCGGACTAGCGGGAGCAGATACGCAGTATTTT.

The gene calls are TRBV27 and TRBJ2-3; D possibly corresponds to TRBD1 (5 bases). With 4 bases removed from V and 14 bases from J, the gap between germline ends came to 13 bases. From germline, CDR1 is MNHEY and CDR2 SMNVEV (reference sequence). The CDR3 runs to 11 residues. Here the CDR3 reads CASSSSGAWYF. For the CDR3, the DNA is TGTGCCAGCAGTTCTAGTGGGGCGTGGTATTTT.

The gene calls are TRBV12-5 and TRBJ2-7; maybe TRBD2 (6 bases). V gave up 4 bases and J gave up 2 bases, with 9 bases separating them. This CDR3 is 13 amino acids long. Germline CDR1 and CDR2: LGHNT and FRNRAP. Written as DNA, the CDR3 is TGTGCTAGTGGTTCCTGGGGGGCCTACGAGCAGTACTTC. Residues: CASGSWGAYEQYF.